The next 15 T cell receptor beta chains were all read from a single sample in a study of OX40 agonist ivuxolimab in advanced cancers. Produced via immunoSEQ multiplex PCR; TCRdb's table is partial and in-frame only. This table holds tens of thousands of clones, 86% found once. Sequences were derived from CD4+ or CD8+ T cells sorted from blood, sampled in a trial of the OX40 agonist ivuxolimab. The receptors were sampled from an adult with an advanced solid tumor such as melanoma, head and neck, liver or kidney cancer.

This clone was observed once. CDR3 loop: CASSARQGDSPLHF. The CDR3, as DNA: TGTGCCAGCAGCGCTCGACAGGGTGATTCACCCCTCCACTTT. The V gene is TRBV9, the J gene TRBJ1-6; 7 bases are shared with TRBD1. The CDR3 has 14 amino acids. The J segment lost 8 bases and the V segment lost 3 bases, leaving 5 bases of the junction unmatched. Germline loops: CDR1 SGDLS, CDR2 YYNGEE.

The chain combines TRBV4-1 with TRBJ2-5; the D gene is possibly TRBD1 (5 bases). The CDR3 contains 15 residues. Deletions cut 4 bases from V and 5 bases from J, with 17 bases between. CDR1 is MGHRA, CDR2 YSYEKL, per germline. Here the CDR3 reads CASSPQQVPWETQYF. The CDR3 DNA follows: TGCGCCAGCAGCCCCCAACAGGTACCGTGGGAGACCCAGTACTTC.

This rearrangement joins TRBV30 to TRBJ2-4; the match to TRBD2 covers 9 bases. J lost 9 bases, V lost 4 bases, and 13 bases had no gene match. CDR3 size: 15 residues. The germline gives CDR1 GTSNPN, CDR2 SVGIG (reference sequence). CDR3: CAWNSGGGGAGIQYF. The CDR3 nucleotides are TGTGCCTGGAATAGCGGGGGAGGAGGGGCGGGCATTCAGTACTTC.

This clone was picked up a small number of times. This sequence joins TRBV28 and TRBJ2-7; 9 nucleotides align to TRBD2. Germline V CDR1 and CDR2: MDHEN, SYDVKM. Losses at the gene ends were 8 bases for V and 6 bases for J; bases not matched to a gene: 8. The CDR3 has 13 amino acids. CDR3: CASRSGSGSEQYF. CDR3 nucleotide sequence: TGTGCCAGCCGTAGCGGGAGTGGATCCGAGCAGTACTTC.

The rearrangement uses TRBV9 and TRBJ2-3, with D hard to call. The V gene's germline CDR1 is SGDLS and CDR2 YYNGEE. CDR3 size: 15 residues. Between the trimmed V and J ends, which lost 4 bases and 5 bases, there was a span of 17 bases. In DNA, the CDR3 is TGTGCCAGCAGCCCTGAATCCTTCGGCGGAGATACGCAGTATTTT. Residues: CASSPESFGGDTQYF.

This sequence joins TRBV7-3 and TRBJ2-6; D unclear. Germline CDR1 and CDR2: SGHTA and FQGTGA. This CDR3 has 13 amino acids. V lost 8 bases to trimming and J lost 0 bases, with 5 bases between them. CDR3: CASEYSGANVLTF. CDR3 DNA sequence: TGTGCCAGCGAATACTCTGGGGCCAACGTCCTGACTTTC.

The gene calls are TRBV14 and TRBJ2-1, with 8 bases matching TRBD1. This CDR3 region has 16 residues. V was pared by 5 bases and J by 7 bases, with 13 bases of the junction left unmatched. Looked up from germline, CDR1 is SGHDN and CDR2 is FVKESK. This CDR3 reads CASSLIGTGYTNEQFF. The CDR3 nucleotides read TGTGCCAGCAGCTTAATAGGGACAGGATACACGAATGAGCAGTTCTTC.

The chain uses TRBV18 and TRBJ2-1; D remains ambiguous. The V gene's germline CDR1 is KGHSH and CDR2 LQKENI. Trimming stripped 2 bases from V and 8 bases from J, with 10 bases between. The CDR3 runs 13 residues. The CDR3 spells CASSPSTVDEQFF. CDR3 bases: TGTGCCAGCTCACCATCAACGGTGGATGAGCAGTTCTTC.

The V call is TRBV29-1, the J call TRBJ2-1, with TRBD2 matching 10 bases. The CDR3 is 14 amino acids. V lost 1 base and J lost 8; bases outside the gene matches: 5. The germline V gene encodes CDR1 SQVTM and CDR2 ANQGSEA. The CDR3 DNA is TGCAGCGTTGAAGCTAGCGGGAGACCGGATGAGCAGTTCTTC. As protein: CSVEASGRPDEQFF.

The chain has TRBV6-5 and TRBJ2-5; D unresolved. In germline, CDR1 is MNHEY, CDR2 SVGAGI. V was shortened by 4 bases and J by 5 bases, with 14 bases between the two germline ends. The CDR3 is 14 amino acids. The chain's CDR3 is CASSSGGSRETQYF. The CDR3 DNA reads TGTGCCAGCAGTTCGGGTGGATCCCGGGAGACCCAGTACTTC.

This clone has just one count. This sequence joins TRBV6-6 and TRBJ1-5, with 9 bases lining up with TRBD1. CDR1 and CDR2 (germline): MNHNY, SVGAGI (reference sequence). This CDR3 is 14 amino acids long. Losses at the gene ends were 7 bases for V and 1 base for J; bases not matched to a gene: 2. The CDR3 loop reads CASKQGASNQPQHF. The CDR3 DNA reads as TGTGCCAGCAAACAGGGGGCAAGCAATCAGCCCCAGCATTTT.

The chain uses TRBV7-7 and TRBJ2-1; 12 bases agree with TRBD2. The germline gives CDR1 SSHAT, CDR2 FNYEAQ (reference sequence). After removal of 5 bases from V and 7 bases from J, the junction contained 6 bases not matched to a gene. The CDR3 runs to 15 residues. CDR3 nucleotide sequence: TGTGCCAGCAGCATGACTAGCGGGAGAATAAATGAGCAGTTCTTC. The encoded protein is CASSMTSGRINEQFF.

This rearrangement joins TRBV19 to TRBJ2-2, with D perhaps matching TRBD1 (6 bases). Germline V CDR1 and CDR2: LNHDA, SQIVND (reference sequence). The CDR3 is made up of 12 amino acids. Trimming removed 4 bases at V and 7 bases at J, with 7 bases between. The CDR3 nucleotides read TGTGCCAGTAGTACCAGGGGCGGGGAGCTGTTTTTT. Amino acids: CASSTRGGELFF.

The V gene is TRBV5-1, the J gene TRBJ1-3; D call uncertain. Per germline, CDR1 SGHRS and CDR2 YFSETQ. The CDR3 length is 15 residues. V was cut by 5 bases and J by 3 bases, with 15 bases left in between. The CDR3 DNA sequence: TGCGCCAGCAGTAGAGAGGAAAGCGGTGGAAACACCATATATTTT. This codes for CASSREESGGNTIYF.

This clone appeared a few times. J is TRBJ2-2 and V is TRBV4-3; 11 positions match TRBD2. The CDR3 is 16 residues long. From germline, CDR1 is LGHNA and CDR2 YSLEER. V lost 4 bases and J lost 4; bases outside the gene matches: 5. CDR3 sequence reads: CASSPGLAEFTGELFF. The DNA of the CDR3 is TGCGCCAGCAGCCCGGGACTAGCGGAATTCACCGGGGAGCTGTTTTTT.